The 24 T cell receptor beta chains reported below all come from one sample, sequenced in a study of OX40 agonist ivuxolimab in advanced cancers. Clones were sequenced by immunoSEQ multiplex PCR, and TCRdb holds only the in-frame ones, with some missing. The repertoire holds around 21,000 clones, with roughly 80% as singletons. The sequencing here drew on CD4+ or CD8+ T cells sorted from blood, taken in a trial of the OX40 agonist ivuxolimab. Receptors originate from an adult with an advanced solid tumor such as melanoma, head and neck, liver or kidney cancer.

J is TRBJ1-1 and V is TRBV5-1, with D possibly TRBD1 on 6 matching bases. This CDR3 is 15 amino acids long. Per the germline V gene, CDR1 is SGHRS and CDR2 is YFSETQ. V was pared by 3 bases and J by 3 bases, with 15 bases between. The CDR3 sequence is CASSSQTGWDTEAFF. The CDR3 coding sequence is TGCGCCAGCAGCTCCCAAACAGGGTGGGACACTGAAGCTTTCTTT.

The chain couples TRBV6-1 to TRBJ1-1; D may be TRBD1 (5 bases). The CDR3 spans 14 residues. CDR1 MNHNS and CDR2 SASEGT come from the germline V gene. Deletions cut 6 bases from V and 1 base from J, with 12 bases between. CDR3 in amino acids: CASSWGWGNTEAFF. CDR3 DNA sequence: TGTGCCAGCAGCTGGGGCTGGGGGAACACTGAAGCTTTCTTT.

This chain connects TRBV7-6 to TRBJ2-1; D remains ambiguous. The CDR3 runs to 14 residues. The germline V gene has CDR1 SGHVS and CDR2 FNYEAQ. V lost 2 bases, J lost 1 base, and 6 bases lay in between. The CDR3 loop reads CASSLSGSYNEQFF. The CDR3 DNA reads as TGTGCCAGCAGCTTATCCGGGTCCTACAATGAGCAGTTCTTC.

The chain carries TRBV9 and TRBJ2-3; 7 bases map to TRBD2. CDR1 and CDR2 (germline): SGDLS, YYNGEE. V lost 2 bases, J lost 0 bases, and 0 bases stayed unmatched. The length of the CDR3 is 14 residues. The CDR3 is CASSVGLSTDTQYF. The CDR3 DNA follows: TGTGCCAGCAGCGTGGGACTAAGCACAGATACGCAGTATTTT. Full variable domain (rest looked up from reference TRBV9 and TRBJ2-3): DSGVTQTPKHLITATGQRVTLRCSPRSGDLSVYWYQQSLDQGLQFLIQYYNGEERAKGNILERFSAQQFPDLHSELNLSSLELGDSALYFCASSVGLSTDTQYFGPGTRLTVL.

The rearrangement links TRBV27 to TRBJ2-5; D unclear. The CDR3 sequence is 13 residues long. The ends were cut back, 3 bases at V and 1 base at J, with 6 bases in the middle. CDR1 is MNHEY, CDR2 SMNVEV, per germline (reference sequence). The CDR3 DNA is TGTGCCAGCAGTTTGCAGAGCCAAGAGACCCAGTACTTC. Protein sequence: CASSLQSQETQYF.

The chain is built from TRBV27 and TRBJ2-1; D gene ambiguous. V gave up 10 bases and J gave up 2 bases, with 12 bases separating them. Germline V gene data show CDR1 as MNHEY and CDR2 as SMNVEV (reference sequence). The CDR3 sequence is 13 residues long. The CDR3 DNA reads as TGTGCCACCGCCCCCCGACCCTACAATGAGCAGTTCTTC. Translating it yields CATAPRPYNEQFF.

V gene TRBV11-2 combines with J gene TRBJ2-5; TRBD1 matches 7 bases. The ends lost 3 bases at V and 4 bases at J; junction bases unmatched: 14. CDR1 SGHAT and CDR2 FQNNGV come from the germline V gene. This CDR3 comprises 17 residues. CDR3 in DNA: TGTGCCAGCAGCTTCTTCGCGAGCTGGACAGGAGGAGAGACCCAGTACTTC. Amino acids: CASSFFASWTGGETQYF.

This chain connects TRBV19 to TRBJ1-5; D is ambiguous. Per germline, CDR1 LNHDA and CDR2 SQIVND (reference sequence). The CDR3 has 14 amino acids. The V and J ends lost 10 bases and 0 bases respectively, with 13 bases between them. The CDR3 region is CATSPGNSNQPQHF. The CDR3 DNA follows: TGTGCCACCTCTCCGGGAAATAGCAATCAGCCCCAGCATTTT.

The gene calls are TRBV6-1 and TRBJ1-1; D perhaps matches TRBD1 (6 bases). The germline V gene has CDR1 MNHNS and CDR2 SASEGT. The V gene lost 5 bases and the J gene lost 6 bases, with 13 bases spanning the gap. CDR3 length equals 13 residues. Here the CDR3 reads CASSHQGFAEAFF. The CDR3 nucleotides read TGTGCCAGCAGTCATCAGGGGTTCGCTGAAGCTTTCTTT.

This rearrangement joins TRBV10-3 to TRBJ1-2, with unresolved D. V was clipped by 11 bases and J by 0 bases, with 16 bases between them. The CDR3 contains 14 residues. Germline V lookup: CDR1 ENHRY, CDR2 SYGVKD. The CDR3 sequence is CAAKEGTANYGYTF. DNA for the CDR3: TGTGCCGCCAAGGAGGGTACGGCTAACTATGGCTACACCTTC.

This clone was seen a handful of times. Other DNA sequences in this sample translate to the same CDR3. The J gene is TRBJ2-2, the V gene TRBV6-5, with D possibly matching TRBD2 (7 bases). CDR3 length: 13 amino acids. Trimming removed 5 bases from V and 6 bases from J, with 10 bases in between. The germline V gene encodes CDR1 MNHEY and CDR2 SVGAGI. The CDR3 region has the DNA TGTGCCAGCAGTCCGGGGGGCGCCGGGGAGCTGTTTTTT. Its protein product is CASSPGGAGELFF.

The sample holds a few counts of this clone. V gene TRBV29-1 combines with J gene TRBJ2-1, with unresolved D. The germline V gene has CDR1 SQVTM and CDR2 ANQGSEA. The CDR3 extends over 14 amino acids. The V gene lost 6 bases and the J gene lost 0 bases, with 12 bases spanning the gap. This CDR3 reads CSVPEFSSYNEQFF. The CDR3, as DNA: TGCAGCGTACCAGAGTTTAGCTCCTACAATGAGCAGTTCTTC.

The chain couples TRBV9 to TRBJ2-2; the D gene could be TRBD1 or TRBD2 (5 bases each). Germline CDR1 is SGDLS and CDR2 is YYNGEE. The V and J ends lost 4 bases and 4 bases respectively, with 17 bases between them. CDR3 length: 16 residues. CDR3 bases: TGTGCCAGCAGCATCACTCCAGGGACGGGCACCGGGGAGCTGTTTTTT. It codes for CASSITPGTGTGELFF. The variable domain in full, with the rest retrieved from reference TRBV9 and TRBJ2-2, is DSGVTQTPKHLITATGQRVTLRCSPRSGDLSVYWYQQSLDQGLQFLIQYYNGEERAKGNILERFSAQQFPDLHSELNLSSLELGDSALYFCASSITPGTGTGELFFGEGSRLTVL.

V gene TRBV6-5 combines with J gene TRBJ1-1; a weak D match, TRBD1 (5 bases). Per germline, CDR1 MNHEY and CDR2 SVGAGI. V gave up 7 bases and J gave up 4 bases, with 19 bases separating them. The CDR3 is 15 amino acids. The CDR3 DNA reads TGTGCCAGCACTCCGGGGAGGGGATGGTCCACTGAAGCTTTCTTT. Its protein product is CASTPGRGWSTEAFF.

The CDR3 loop is CASSPTSGSYNEQFF. The CDR3 DNA follows: TGTGCCAGCAGCCCGACTAGCGGCTCCTACAATGAGCAGTTCTTC. The gene calls are TRBV6-5 and TRBJ2-1; 9 bases fit TRBD2. The CDR3 extends over 15 amino acids. Germline loops: CDR1 MNHEY, CDR2 SVGAGI. The junction had 3 bases not matched to a gene; V was cut back by 6 bases and J by 0 bases.

V gene TRBV5-5 combines with J gene TRBJ1-5; D call uncertain. CDR1 and CDR2 from the germline V gene are SGHKS and YYEKEE (reference sequence). The CDR3 is 14 residues long. V lost 5 bases to trimming and J lost 2 bases, with 11 bases between them. CDR3 loop: CASSYGWGNQPQHF. CDR3 nucleotides: TGTGCCAGCAGTTACGGTTGGGGCAATCAGCCCCAGCATTTT.

The chain joins TRBV19 to TRBJ2-7; 9 bases fit TRBD1. V dropped 4 bases and J dropped 7; count of bases not matched to a gene: 8. CDR3 length: 14 amino acids. The germline V gene has CDR1 LNHDA and CDR2 SQIVND (reference sequence). CDR3 DNA: TGTGCCAGTAGTACCCGGGACAGGGTAATGGAGCAGTACTTC. It yields the protein CASSTRDRVMEQYF.

The chain joins TRBV7-8 to TRBJ1-6; perhaps TRBD1 as D (6 bases). The V end was cut by 0 bases, the J end by 7 bases, with 7 bases between. Looked up from germline, CDR1 is SGHVS and CDR2 is FQNEAQ. This CDR3 is 14 amino acids long. The CDR3 loop reads CASSLAGANSPLHF. As DNA, the CDR3 is TGTGCCAGCAGCTTAGCGGGGGCCAATTCACCCCTCCACTTT. Based on the CDR3 plus reference TRBV7-8 and TRBJ1-6, the full variable domain is GAGVSQSPRYKVAKRGQDVALRCDPISGHVSLFWYQQALGQGPEFLTYFQNEAQLDKSGLPSDRFFAERPEGSVSTLKIQRTQQEDSAVYLCASSLAGANSPLHFGNGTRLTVT.

This sequence joins TRBV7-3 and TRBJ1-1; D is uncertain. The germline V gene has CDR1 SGHTA and CDR2 FQGTGA. The CDR3 contains 13 residues. V dropped 2 bases and J dropped 3 bases, with 7 bases sitting between them. The CDR3 DNA reads as TGTGCCAGCAGCTTAGGTGGGGACACTGAAGCTTTCTTT. This gives the protein CASSLGGDTEAFF.

This clone was counted once. The chain uses TRBV6-1 and TRBJ1-2; D perhaps matches TRBD1 (6 bases). V lost 1 base and J lost 4, with 16 bases in between. The CDR3 has 16 residues. Germline values: CDR1 MNHNS, CDR2 SASEGT. The chain's CDR3 is CASSEDFGGPGYGYTF. CDR3 bases: TGTGCCAGCAGTGAAGATTTCGGGGGGCCTGGCTATGGCTACACCTTC.

The table lists this clone with a count of one. The gene calls are TRBV10-2 and TRBJ2-1; 8 nucleotides match TRBD2. Trimming removed 2 bases from V and 5 bases from J; junction bases left unmatched: 8. The CDR3 is 16 amino acids. Germline CDR1 WSHSY, CDR2 SAAADI. Here the CDR3 reads CASSERSGRTDNEQFF. Written as DNA, the CDR3 is TGCGCCAGCAGTGAGAGGAGCGGGAGAACAGACAATGAGCAGTTCTTC.

V is TRBV28 and J is TRBJ2-1; D uncertain. Trimming took 5 bases from V and 5 from J, leaving 10 bases between them. Germline CDR1 and CDR2: MDHEN and SYDVKM. CDR3 length equals 13 residues. CDR3 sequence reads: CASSPTENNEQFF. The DNA of the CDR3 is TGTGCCAGCAGTCCCACAGAAAACAATGAGCAGTTCTTC.

The rearrangement links TRBV4-2 to TRBJ1-5; TRBD1 aligns across 12 bases. Looked up from germline, CDR1 is LGHNA and CDR2 is YNFKEQ. The CDR3 has 15 amino acids. The J segment lost 7 bases and the V segment lost 6 bases, leaving 7 bases of the junction unmatched. The CDR3 DNA reads TGTGCCAGCAGTGCCTCCGGGACAGGGGGCCAGCCCCAGCATTTT. This gives the protein CASSASGTGGQPQHF.

This chain uses TRBV4-2 with TRBJ2-7, with D possibly matching TRBD1 (6 bases). Trimming took 3 bases from V and 6 from J, leaving 12 bases between them. The germline V gene has CDR1 LGHNA and CDR2 YNFKEQ. The CDR3 contains 13 residues. CDR3 in amino acids: CASSHHRDSEQYF. The CDR3 coding sequence is TGTGCCAGCAGCCACCACAGGGATTCCGAGCAGTACTTC.